This T cell receptor beta chain was identified during a study of blood T cell repertoires in COVID-19. In the study overall: Sites in the United States, Italy and Spain provided acute and convalescent COVID-19 samples.

This clone was detected once. How the authors handled the data: Reference gene primer amplification gave estimated nucleated cell counts. Produced via immunoSEQ multiplex PCR; TCRdb's table is partial and in-frame only. The V and J calls and clone size were taken over from that table, and D and trimming were inferred from the DNA. The sample includes tens of thousands of clones, roughly 91% seen only once; the top ten take around 4.6%. With 5 bases removed from V and 3 bases from J, the gap between germline ends came to 25 bases. The CDR3 is 19 residues long. Germline V lookup: CDR1 LNHDA, CDR2 SQIVND (reference sequence).

This clonotype was obtained from a human donor in a cohort sampled during active COVID-19. The chain joins TRBV19 to TRBJ1-4; no definite D call. Sequencing was carried out using peripheral blood. The CDR3 is CASSPYGLPIGLPNEKLFF. The CDR3, as DNA: TGTGCCAGTAGTCCATATGGCCTTCCGATAGGACTACCTAATGAAAAACTGTTTTTT.